What follows are 9 T cell receptor beta chains derived from one specimen sequenced in a study of vaccination effects on CD4 cells after COVID-19. Pools of viral peptides were used by the ViraFEST assay to expand antigen-specific CD4+ T cells ahead of sequencing. After about 10 days in culture, the CD4+ T cells were isolated. Two-dose BNT162b2 or mRNA-1273 vaccination was given to participants. These receptors' antigens are unknown. TCRdb's copy holds only in-frame clones and misses some; the assay was immunoSEQ multiplex PCR. This sample carries about 28,000 clones, over 65% of them seen once, and the ten largest clones take approximately 8.8%. The specimen was CD4+ T cells from PBMCs cultured with HCoV-NL63 spike peptides, collected after COVID-19 vaccination. Receptors originate from a human donor who received a COVID-19 vaccine.

The V call is TRBV5-1, the J call TRBJ1-3; TRBD1 might be the D (6 bases). The germline gives CDR1 SGHRS, CDR2 YFSETQ. The germline V and J ends were trimmed by 4 bases and 4 bases, with 15 bases remaining between them. CDR3 length equals 15 residues. The CDR3 bases are TGCGCCAGCAGCCAAACCCCAGGGGACGGAAACACCATATATTTT. It encodes CASSQTPGDGNTIYF.

This clone was counted a single time. The chain couples TRBV14 to TRBJ1-4, with a tentative D call TRBD1 (5 bases). V was pared by 0 bases and J by 5 bases, with 13 bases between. This CDR3 has 16 amino acids. CDR1 is SGHDN, CDR2 FVKESK, per germline. In nucleotides, the CDR3 is TGTGCCAGCAGCCAAGAAAGGGGTATGAAAAATGAAAAACTGTTTTTT. It encodes CASSQERGMKNEKLFF. Combining the CDR3 with reference TRBV14 and TRBJ1-4 gives the whole variable domain EAGVTQFPSHSVIEKGQTVTLRCDPISGHDNLYWYRRVMGKEIKFLLHFVKESKQDESGMPNNRFLAERTGGTYSTLKVQPAELEDSGVYFCASSQERGMKNEKLFFGSGTQLSVL.

V usage is TRBV30 and J usage is TRBJ2-6, with TRBD1 matching 7 bases. Germline loops: CDR1 GTSNPN, CDR2 SVGIG (reference sequence). CDR3 size: 13 residues. The junction had 3 bases not matched to a gene; V was cut back by 6 bases and J by 4 bases. Here the CDR3 DNA reads TGTGCCTGCGACAGGGCCGGGGCCAACGTCCTGACTTTC. Its protein product is CACDRAGANVLTF.

The chain links TRBV5-1 to TRBJ2-3, with 12 bases fitting TRBD1. The CDR3 contains 16 residues. With 0 bases clipped from V and 6 bases from J, the junction kept 5 bases outside the gene matches. Germline CDR1 SGHRS, CDR2 YFSETQ. CDR3 protein: CASSLAGQGAWDTQYF. In nucleotides, the CDR3 is TGCGCCAGCAGCTTGGCGGGACAGGGGGCATGGGATACGCAGTATTTT.

This chain links TRBV16 with TRBJ1-3; unclear D gene. Germline V CDR1 and CDR2: KGHSY, FQNENV. V gave up 0 bases and J gave up 2 bases, with 8 bases separating them. This CDR3 region has 15 residues. DNA for the CDR3: TGTGCCAGCAGCCAATCCAGATCCCCTGGAAACACCATATATTTT. Its translation: CASSQSRSPGNTIYF.

The chain links TRBV7-8 to TRBJ2-7, with D possibly TRBD2 on 6 matching bases. Germline lookup yields CDR1 SGHVS and CDR2 FQNEAQ. CDR3 length equals 14 residues. V gave up 3 bases and J gave up 7 bases, with 16 bases separating them. CDR3 nucleotide sequence: TGTGCCAGCAGCTTGGCTAGCGTTGGGCTAGAGCAGTACTTC. This codes for CASSLASVGLEQYF.

This chain links TRBV4-1 with TRBJ2-1; tentatively, D is TRBD1 or TRBD2 (5 bases each). The CDR3 contains 18 residues. The germline V gene encodes CDR1 MGHRA and CDR2 YSYEKL. The ends were cut back, 1 base at V and 3 bases at J, with 19 bases in the middle. CDR3 sequence (DNA): TGCGCCAGCAGCCAAGCCTCATTAGTAGGGGAGCACTACAATGAGCAGTTCTTC. Its protein is CASSQASLVGEHYNEQFF.

The rearrangement links TRBV10-3 to TRBJ2-7, with 10 positions matching TRBD1. Germline-derived CDR1 and CDR2 are ENHRY and SYGVKD. The CDR3 runs to 16 residues. Trimming took 4 bases from V and 6 from J; bases not matched to a gene: 12. The CDR3: CAISGKPGQGLLEQYF. CDR3 nucleotides: TGTGCCATCAGTGGAAAACCGGGACAGGGGCTTCTCGAGCAGTACTTC.

The J gene is TRBJ1-1, the V gene TRBV2, with D unresolved. Germline lookup yields CDR1 SNHLY and CDR2 FYNNEI. This CDR3 region has 11 residues. The V end was cut by 4 bases, the J end by 7 bases, with 7 bases between. In DNA, the CDR3 is TGTGCCAGCAGTGTCTCAGGTGAAGCTTTCTTT. Translating it yields CASSVSGEAFF.